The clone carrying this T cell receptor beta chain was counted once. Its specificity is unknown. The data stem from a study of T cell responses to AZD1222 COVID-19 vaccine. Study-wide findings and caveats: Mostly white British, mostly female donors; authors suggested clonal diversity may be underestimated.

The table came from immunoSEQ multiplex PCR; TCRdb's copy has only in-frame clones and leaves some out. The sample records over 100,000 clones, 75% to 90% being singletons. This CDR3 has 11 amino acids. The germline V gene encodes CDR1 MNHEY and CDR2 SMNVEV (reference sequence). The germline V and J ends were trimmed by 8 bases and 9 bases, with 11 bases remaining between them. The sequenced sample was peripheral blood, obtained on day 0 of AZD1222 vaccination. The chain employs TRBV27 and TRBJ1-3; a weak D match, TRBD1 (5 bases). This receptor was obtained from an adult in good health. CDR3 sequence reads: CASGQGPTIYF. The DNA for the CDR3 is TGTGCCAGCGGTCAGGGACCCACCATATATTTT.